This passage covers 11 T cell receptor beta chains from one sample sequenced in a study of T cell repertoires in cytomegalovirus infection. TCRdb re-analysed the reads in MiXCR, keeping a single row per CDR3 protein. The sample holds 150,000 to 200,000 distinct CDR3 sequences, about 20% seen once. What was sequenced was PBMCs. These receptors all stem from a human donor in good health (CMV status not recorded). Some clones in this sample may be carry-over from other donors' samples.

This clonotype was observed many times. The rearrangement links TRBV7-2 to TRBJ2-1; tentative D call: TRBD1 (5 bases). This CDR3 is built from 15 residues. V lost 2 bases and J 2 bases, leaving 10 bases between the germline ends. Germline CDR1 reads SGHTA; CDR2 reads FQGNSA. The CDR3 loop is CASSLTQGPYNEQFF. For the CDR3, the DNA is TGTGCCAGCAGCTTAACCCAGGGCCCCTACAATGAGCAGTTCTTC.

This clonotype was counted only a few times. This chain connects TRBV29-1 to TRBJ2-3; the D gene could be TRBD1 or TRBD2 (5 bases each). The CDR3 contains 13 residues. V gave up 3 bases and J gave up 5 bases, with 12 bases separating them. Germline values: CDR1 SQVTM, CDR2 ANQGSEA. As DNA, the CDR3 is TGCAGCGTTGATGAGGGGATGGGAGATACGCAGTATTTT. Its protein product is CSVDEGMGDTQYF.

The V gene is TRBV29-1, the J gene TRBJ1-1; 7 bases line up with TRBD1. V lost 6 bases to trimming and J lost 1 base; unmatched junction nucleotides: 5. In germline, CDR1 is SQVTM, CDR2 ANQGSEA. The CDR3 extends over 13 amino acids. The CDR3 region is CSVGTDRNTEAFF. CDR3 sequence (DNA): TGCAGCGTGGGGACAGACAGGAACACTGAAGCTTTCTTT.

This clonotype was found a few times. This rearrangement joins TRBV11-1 to TRBJ2-3; 11 positions agree with TRBD2. Germline assignment: CDR1 SGHAT and CDR2 FQDESV (reference sequence). J gave up 3 bases and V 5 bases, and 4 bases lay outside the gene matches. The CDR3 has 15 residues. The CDR3 DNA reads TGTGCCAGCAGCCAGGGACTAGCGGTGACAGATACGCAGTATTTT. This sequence encodes CASSQGLAVTDTQYF.

This clonotype was detected many times. The rearrangement uses TRBV7-2 and TRBJ1-5; 8 bases fit TRBD1. CDR3 length: 14 residues. Germline V lookup: CDR1 SGHTA, CDR2 FQGNSA. The J segment lost 9 bases and the V segment lost 5 bases, leaving 9 bases of the junction unmatched. CDR3 amino acids: CASSPGQGYSPQHF. Written as DNA, the CDR3 is TGTGCCAGCAGCCCCGGACAGGGATACTCGCCCCAGCATTTT.

This clonotype was recorded at least ten times. This chain uses TRBV3-1 with TRBJ2-7; 13 bases map to TRBD2. This CDR3 region has 15 residues. CDR1 is LGHDT, CDR2 YNNKEL, per germline (reference sequence). The ends lost 4 bases at V and 3 bases at J; junction bases unmatched: 3. CDR3 residues: CASSLRLAGGYEQYF. The CDR3 bases are TGTGCCAGCAGCCTCCGACTAGCGGGGGGCTACGAGCAGTACTTC.

The V and J genes are TRBV10-3 and TRBJ2-7, with D hard to call. The CDR3 loop spans 14 amino acids. Germline V lookup: CDR1 ENHRY, CDR2 SYGVKD. V was pared by 2 bases and J by 3 bases, with 11 bases between. The CDR3 is CAISEILDIYEQYF. CDR3 in DNA: TGTGCCATCAGTGAGATCCTAGATATCTACGAGCAGTACTTC.

This clonotype was observed a few times. The V and J genes are TRBV6-2 or TRBV6-3 and TRBJ1-2, with D possibly TRBD1 on 5 matching bases. The V end lost 0 bases, the J end lost 4 bases, and 15 bases lay between the germline ends. Germline V gives CDR1 MNHEY, CDR2 SVGEGT. The CDR3 is made up of 16 amino acids. The CDR3 coding sequence is TGTGCCAGCAGTTACTCTGGGACGGGAAACATCTATGGCTACACCTTC. It codes for CASSYSGTGNIYGYTF.

This clonotype has more than one count but fewer than ten. V and J are TRBV7-9 and TRBJ2-1, with TRBD1 as a possible D gene (5 bases). Germline-derived CDR1 and CDR2 are SEHNR and FQNEAQ (reference sequence). Between the trimmed V and J ends, which lost 4 bases and 10 bases, there was a span of 17 bases. The CDR3 length is 14 residues. The CDR3 region is CASSSPPGDREQFF. As DNA, the CDR3 is TGTGCCAGCAGCTCACCTCCCGGAGACAGAGAGCAGTTCTTC.

The genes are TRBV27 and TRBJ2-7; 7 bases line up with TRBD1. With V trimmed by 5 bases and J by 4 bases, 8 bases remained unmatched. The CDR3 contains 14 residues. In germline, CDR1 is MNHEY, CDR2 SMNVEV (reference sequence). CDR3: CASSARDSPYEQYF. CDR3 DNA sequence: TGTGCCAGCAGTGCGAGGGACAGTCCGTACGAGCAGTACTTC.

CDR3 amino acids: CASSFGLGGRYNEQFF. The CDR3 nucleotides read TGTGCCAGCAGTTTTGGCTTGGGAGGGAGGTACAATGAGCAGTTCTTC. The chain links TRBV12-3 or TRBV12-4 to TRBJ2-1, with TRBD2 matching 7 bases. CDR3 size: 16 residues. Trimming cost V 3 bases and J 4 bases; bases outside gene matches: 9.